The rows below give T cell receptor beta chains drawn from one sample of a study of cytotoxic CD8 clonotypes in ibrutinib-treated CLL. The repertoire was sequenced with immunoSEQ multiplex PCR; TCRdb's copy has only in-frame clones and lacks some. The repertoire holds 190,000 or so clones, with 72% as singletons. The input for sequencing was PBMCs, taken after 24 months of ibrutinib treatment. The receptors come from a human donor with chronic lymphocytic leukemia. Each CDR3 is given without its conserved first and last residue. D genes are given only for firm matches.

length,J,D,V,CDR3
13,TRBJ1-2,-,TRBV4-3,ASSQDLARDYGYT
13,TRBJ2-1,-,TRBV5-1,ASSSPGTGDNEQF
12,TRBJ1-5,TRBD1,TRBV4-2,ASSQTGGGQPQH
12,TRBJ2-5,TRBD2,TRBV27,ASQREGRTETQY
14,TRBJ2-2,TRBD1,TRBV5-1,ASSFTGGVDTGELF
12,TRBJ2-7,TRBD1,TRBV29-1,SVEPGTGTYEQY
13,TRBJ2-6,-,TRBV5-6,ASSYRFSGANVLT
9,TRBJ2-5,-,TRBV20-1,SASRQETQY
9,TRBJ2-7,-,TRBV9,ASSVGDEQY
14,TRBJ2-3,TRBD2,TRBV4-2,ASSQAGGRGTDTQY
12,TRBJ1-2,-,TRBV6-1,ASSPRTGNYGYT
14,TRBJ1-4,-,TRBV19,ASSIGPGTPNEKLF
13,TRBJ2-7,TRBD1,TRBV19,ASSTRDRETYEQY
14,TRBJ2-1,-,TRBV5-1,ASSLELARGPNEQF
14,TRBJ1-4,-,TRBV18,ASSQLPRGPYEKLF